The rows below give T cell receptor beta chains drawn from one sample of a study of identical twins. TCRdb used MiXCR to reprocess the 5' RACE reads, holding one entry per CDR3 protein. The sample contains about 530,000 distinct CDR3 sequences, around 22% of which appear only once. The same specimen was also included in a second study, on yellow fever vaccine responses in identical twins.

Sample: CD4+ T cells sorted from blood. The source of these receptors is a woman aged 18-30 years in good health. Both conserved end residues are trimmed from each CDR3. Fields, in order: V gene, J gene, CDR3 length, CDR3 protein.

TRBV5-1,TRBJ2-3,14,ASSLGLADNVDTQY
TRBV28,TRBJ1-2,11,ASRPRDRVIDT
TRBV20-1,TRBJ1-6,14,SATGGLSSYNSPLH
TRBV5-1,TRBJ2-1,13,ATQLGTGNYNEQF
TRBV20-1,TRBJ2-1,15,SAIELGLGTAYNEQF
TRBV7-2,TRBJ2-7,13,ASSLEAGFAYEQY
TRBV7-8,TRBJ2-3,15,ASSLAQPSVSTDTQY
TRBV5-6,TRBJ1-5,11,ASSSDVNQPQH
TRBV7-8,TRBJ2-7,13,ASSPAGRQIYEQY
TRBV27,TRBJ2-7,11,ASTLTGGYEQY
TRBV3-1,TRBJ1-5,13,ASSQDWGSNQPQH
TRBV12-3/TRBV12-4,TRBJ1-6,12,ASSLKQGPAPLH
TRBV7-2,TRBJ2-3,12,ASRVGGSTDTQY
TRBV7-8,TRBJ2-3,13,ASSLATSGRAAQY
TRBV20-1,TRBJ2-1,11,SVSGRGDNEQF
TRBV6-1,TRBJ2-7,12,ASSGRGQVYEQY
TRBV14,TRBJ2-1,13,ASSRLERTYNEQF
TRBV20-1,TRBJ2-5,13,SAAGGLGVKETQY
TRBV20-1,TRBJ2-1,13,SAVRSAGVGNEQF
TRBV5-1,TRBJ2-3,18,ASRLGTGGFNLPSTDTQY
TRBV4-1,TRBJ2-7,14,ASSHRQGKDSYEQY
TRBV24-1,TRBJ2-3,16,ATSDPGQYGANTDTQY
TRBV24-1,TRBJ2-1,13,ATGDYRSSYNEQF
TRBV11-3,TRBJ2-4,11,ASRGHSEGIQY
TRBV10-3,TRBJ1-1,11,AISERKNTEAF
TRBV11-2,TRBJ2-1,13,ASSSTLGLAGEQF
TRBV5-1,TRBJ2-1,13,ASSLEAAPGNEQF
TRBV12-3/TRBV12-4,TRBJ1-1,13,ASSSADKGNTEAF
TRBV11-1,TRBJ2-5,13,ASSPGTTKGETQY
TRBV5-1,TRBJ2-5,10,ASSADQETQY
TRBV5-1,TRBJ2-5,14,ASSQLLAINQETQY
TRBV29-1,TRBJ2-3,12,SARRGASVNTQY
TRBV2,TRBJ2-3,20,ASSGTIARLAHIIALTDTQY
TRBV5-1,TRBJ2-1,11,ASSLDVLGEQF
TRBV10-3,TRBJ1-2,13,AISELQGISQGYT
TRBV27,TRBJ2-2,13,ASSLASGITGELF
TRBV29-1,TRBJ2-3,13,SVDPPETHTDTQY
TRBV10-2,TRBJ2-2,14,ASWGGTSGSIRELF
TRBV13,TRBJ2-5,14,ASSANPGPTRETQY
TRBV12-3/TRBV12-4,TRBJ1-1,11,ASTETVNTEAF
TRBV5-3,TRBJ2-6,13,ASVAILSGANVLT
TRBV7-2,TRBJ1-2,11,ASSLSRDYGYT
TRBV7-6,TRBJ1-1,13,ASSLQTGDGTEAF
TRBV20-1,TRBJ2-1,13,SARDGQGARNEQF
TRBV20-1,TRBJ2-4,12,SAREPRDSGIQY